This T cell receptor (beta chain) was found in a study of response to subunit inactivated influenza vaccine. V shed 8 bases, J shed 9 bases, and the junction held 14 bases outside the gene matches. The CDR3 sequence is 15 residues long. The germline CDR1 and CDR2 sequences are MNHEY and SMNVEV (reference sequence). A single record per CDR3 protein comes from TCRdb applying MiXCR to the RT-PCR reads. Here the sample spans over 650,000 distinct CDR3 sequences, around a sixth being singletons. The sequence came from a man between 45 and 60 years old who received an inactivated influenza vaccine. V gene TRBV27 combines with J gene TRBJ2-1; TRBD1 agrees at 9 bases. The specimen comprised PBMCs from blood, sampled around 5 days after vaccination. CDR3 coding DNA: TGTGCCAGCTGCCCCGTGGGACAGGGCGTTGGTGAGCAGTTCTTC. Translating it yields CASCPVGQGVGEQFF.